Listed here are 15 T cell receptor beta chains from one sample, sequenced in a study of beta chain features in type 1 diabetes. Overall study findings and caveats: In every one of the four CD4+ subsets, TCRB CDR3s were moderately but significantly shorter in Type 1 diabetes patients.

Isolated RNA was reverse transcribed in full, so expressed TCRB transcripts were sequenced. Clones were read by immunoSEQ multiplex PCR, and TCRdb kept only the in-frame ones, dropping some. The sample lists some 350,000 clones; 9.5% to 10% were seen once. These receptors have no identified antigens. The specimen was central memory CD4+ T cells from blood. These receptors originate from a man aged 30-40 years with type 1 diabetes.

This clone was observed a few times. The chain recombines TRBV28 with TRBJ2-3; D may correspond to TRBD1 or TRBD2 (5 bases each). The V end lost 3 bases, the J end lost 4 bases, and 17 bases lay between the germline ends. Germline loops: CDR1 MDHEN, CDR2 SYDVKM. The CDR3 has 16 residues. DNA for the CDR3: TGTGCCAGCAGTTTCCTCTCGAGGGGAGAAGCAGATACGCAGTATTTT. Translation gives CASSFLSRGEADTQYF. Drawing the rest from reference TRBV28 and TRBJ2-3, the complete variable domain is DVKVTQSSRYLVKRTGEKVFLECVQDMDHENMFWYRQDPGLGLRLIYFSYDVKMKEKGDIPEGYSVSREKKERFSLILESASTNQTSMYLCASSFLSRGEADTQYFGPGTRLTVL.

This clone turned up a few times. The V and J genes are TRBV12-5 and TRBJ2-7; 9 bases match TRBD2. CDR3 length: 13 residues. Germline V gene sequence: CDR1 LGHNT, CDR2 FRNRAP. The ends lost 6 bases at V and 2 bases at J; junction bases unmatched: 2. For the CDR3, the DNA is TGTGCTAGTGGCCTAGCGGGAACCTACGAGCAGTACTTC. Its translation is CASGLAGTYEQYF.

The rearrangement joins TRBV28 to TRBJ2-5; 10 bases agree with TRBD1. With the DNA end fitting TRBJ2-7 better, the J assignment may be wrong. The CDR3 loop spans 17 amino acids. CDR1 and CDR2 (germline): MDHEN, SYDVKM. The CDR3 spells CASSPPGQGIGSYEQYF. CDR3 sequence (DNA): TGTGCCAGCAGTCCGCCGGGACAGGGGATTGGTTCCTACGAGCAGTACTTC.

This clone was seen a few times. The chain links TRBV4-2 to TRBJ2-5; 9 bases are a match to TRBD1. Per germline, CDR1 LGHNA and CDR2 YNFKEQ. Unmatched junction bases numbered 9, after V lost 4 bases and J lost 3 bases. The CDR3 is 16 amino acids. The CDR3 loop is CASSPSGQGEEETQYF. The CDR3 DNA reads TGTGCCAGCAGCCCCTCGGGACAGGGTGAGGAAGAGACCCAGTACTTC.

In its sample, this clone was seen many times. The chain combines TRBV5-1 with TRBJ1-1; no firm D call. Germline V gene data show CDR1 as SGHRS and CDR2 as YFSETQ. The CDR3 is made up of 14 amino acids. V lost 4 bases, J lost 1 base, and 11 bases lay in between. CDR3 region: CASSRTPPNTEAFF. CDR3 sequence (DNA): TGCGCCAGCAGCAGGACCCCCCCGAACACTGAAGCTTTCTTT.

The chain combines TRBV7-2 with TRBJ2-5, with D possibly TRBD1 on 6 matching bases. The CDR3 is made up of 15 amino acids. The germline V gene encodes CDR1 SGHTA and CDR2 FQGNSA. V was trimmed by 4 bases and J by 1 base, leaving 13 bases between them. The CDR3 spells CASSSRQALQETQYF. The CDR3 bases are TGTGCCAGCAGCTCCCGACAGGCCCTCCAAGAGACCCAGTACTTC.

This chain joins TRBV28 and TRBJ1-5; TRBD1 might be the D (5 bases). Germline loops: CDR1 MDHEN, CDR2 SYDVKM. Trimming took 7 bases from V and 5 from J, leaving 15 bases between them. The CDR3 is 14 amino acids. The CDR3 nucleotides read TGTGCCAGCACCCCTGGGGGTTCGCATCAGCCCCAGCATTTT. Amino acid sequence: CASTPGGSHQPQHF. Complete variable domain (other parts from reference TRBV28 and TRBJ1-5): DVKVTQSSRYLVKRTGEKVFLECVQDMDHENMFWYRQDPGLGLRLIYFSYDVKMKEKGDIPEGYSVSREKKERFSLILESASTNQTSMYLCASTPGGSHQPQHFGDGTRLSIL.

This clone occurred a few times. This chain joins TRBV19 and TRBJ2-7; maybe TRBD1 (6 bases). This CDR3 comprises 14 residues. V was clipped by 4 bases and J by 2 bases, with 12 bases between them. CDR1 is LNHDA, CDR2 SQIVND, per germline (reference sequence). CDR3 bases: TGTGCCAGTAGTAAGGACAGAACGGCCTACGAGCAGTACTTC. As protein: CASSKDRTAYEQYF.

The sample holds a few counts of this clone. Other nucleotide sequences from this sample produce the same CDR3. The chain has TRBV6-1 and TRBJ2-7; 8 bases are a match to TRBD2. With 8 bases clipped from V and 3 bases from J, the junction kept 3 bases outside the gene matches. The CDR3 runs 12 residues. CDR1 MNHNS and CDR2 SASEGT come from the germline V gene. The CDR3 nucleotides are TGTGCCAGCGGGCGGGAGGTCTACGAGCAGTACTTC. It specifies CASGREVYEQYF.

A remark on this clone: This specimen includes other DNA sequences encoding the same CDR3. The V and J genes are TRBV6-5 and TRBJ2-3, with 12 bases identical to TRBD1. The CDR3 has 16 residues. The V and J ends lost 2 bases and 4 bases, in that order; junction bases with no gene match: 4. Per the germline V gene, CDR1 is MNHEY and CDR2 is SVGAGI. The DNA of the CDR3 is TGTGCCAGCAGTTACACCGGGACAGGGGGCGCAGATACGCAGTATTTT. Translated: CASSYTGTGGADTQYF.

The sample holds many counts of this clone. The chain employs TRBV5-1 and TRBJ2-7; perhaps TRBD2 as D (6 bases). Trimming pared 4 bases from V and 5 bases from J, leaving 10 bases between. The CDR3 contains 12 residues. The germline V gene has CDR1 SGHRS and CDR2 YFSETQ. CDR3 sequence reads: CASSTGSDEQYF. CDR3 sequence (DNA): TGCGCCAGCAGCACCGGGAGCGACGAGCAGTACTTC.

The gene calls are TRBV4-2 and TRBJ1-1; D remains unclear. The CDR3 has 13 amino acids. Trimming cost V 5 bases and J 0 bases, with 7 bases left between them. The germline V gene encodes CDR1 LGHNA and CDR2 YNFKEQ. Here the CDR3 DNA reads TGTGCCAGCAGCTCGGCGGTGAACACTGAAGCTTTCTTT. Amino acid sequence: CASSSAVNTEAFF.

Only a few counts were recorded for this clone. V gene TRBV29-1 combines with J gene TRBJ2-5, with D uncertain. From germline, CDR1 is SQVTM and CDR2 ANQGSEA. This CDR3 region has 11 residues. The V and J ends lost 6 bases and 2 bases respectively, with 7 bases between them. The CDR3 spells CSVTPQETQYF. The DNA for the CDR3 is TGCAGCGTGACTCCACAAGAGACCCAGTACTTC.

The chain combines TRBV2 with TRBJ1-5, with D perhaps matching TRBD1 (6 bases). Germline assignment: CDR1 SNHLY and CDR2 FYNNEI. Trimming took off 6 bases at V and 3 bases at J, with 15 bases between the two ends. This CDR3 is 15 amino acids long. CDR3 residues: CASSLGGIANQPQHF. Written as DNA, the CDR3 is TGTGCCAGCAGCTTAGGGGGGATCGCCAATCAGCCCCAGCATTTT.

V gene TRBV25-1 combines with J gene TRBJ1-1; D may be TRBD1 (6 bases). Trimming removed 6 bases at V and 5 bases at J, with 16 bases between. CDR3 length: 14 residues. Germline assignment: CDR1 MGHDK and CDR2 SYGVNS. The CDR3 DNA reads TGTGCCAGCAGGGCTCAGGGGTTTTCGACTGAAGCTTTCTTT. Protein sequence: CASRAQGFSTEAFF.